The present T cell receptor beta chain was sequenced within a study of cytomegalovirus exposure and HLA in healthy donors. Overall study context: Both the roughly 120 validation repertoires and the approximately 620 first-cohort repertoires used the same platform, as reported by a later analysis. Study-wide results and limits: Among TCR beta chains, those listed as cytomegalovirus-associated numbered about 150. According to reports, the classifier identified cytomegalovirus status with high specificity and sensitivity.

Turning to this clone: Antigen specificity is unknown.

A roughly 120-subject validation cohort, separate from the approximately 670-subject first cohort, supplied the donors. Using immunoSEQ multiplex PCR, the repertoire was profiled, and TCRdb retains in-frame clones only, with some absent. This sample has 65,000 to 95,000 clones; roughly 93% occur once, and the top ten carry approximately 4%. The specimen sequenced was PBMCs. This receptor was taken from a woman in her twenties or thirties in good health and CMV-seronegative.

DNA for the CDR3: TGTGCCAGCAGCTCATCCGGGACTAGCGGTTACGAGCAGTACTTC. Protein sequence: CASSSSGTSGYEQYF. This chain uses TRBV7-3 with TRBJ2-7; TRBD2 agrees at 11 bases. V was clipped by 4 bases and J by 4 bases; unmatched bases: 6. This CDR3 comprises 15 residues. Germline V gene lookup returns CDR1 SGHTA and CDR2 FQGTGA.